This T cell receptor (beta chain) was identified in a study of blood T cell repertoires in COVID-19. This CDR3 has 15 residues. V was shortened by 0 bases and J by 0 bases, with 9 bases between the two germline ends. Per the germline V gene, CDR1 is ENHRY and CDR2 is SYGVKD. Repertoires were generated with immunoSEQ multiplex PCR, while TCRdb's copy carries only in-frame clones and drops some. In the table there are some 300,000 clones, around 90% of which are singletons. Source material: PBMCs or T cells enriched from blood (not recorded which). The rearrangement links TRBV10-3 to TRBJ2-7; D is perhaps TRBD1 (5 bases). This sequence was found in a woman younger than 35 with acute COVID-19. The CDR3 spells CAISESSGHSYEQYF. Written as DNA, the CDR3 is TGTGCCATCAGTGAGTCGTCCGGACACTCCTACGAGCAGTACTTC.